Below, 11 T cell receptor beta chains from the same sample are listed, as sequenced in a study of T-cell reconstitution after alpha-beta-depleted transplantation in children. A library of TCRbeta sequences, prepared with unique molecular identifiers, was generated. One entry per CDR3 protein results from TCRdb running MiXCR on the PCR reads. There are some 78,000 distinct CDR3 sequences in the sample; roughly an eighth occur only once, and about 26% lies in the top ten. Material: PBMCs, mostly from graft donor cells, obtained 180 days after TCRalphabeta/CD19-depleted stem cell transplant. These receptors originate from a male patient between 2 and 15 years old who had a stem cell transplant for acute lymphoblastic leukemia, so the T cells may come from the graft donor.

This clonotype came up many times. The V call is TRBV4-3, the J call TRBJ2-5; either TRBD1 or TRBD2 may supply D (5 bases each). The CDR3 runs 15 residues. V dropped 3 bases and J dropped 5 bases, with 16 bases sitting between them. Germline assignment: CDR1 LGHNA and CDR2 YSLEER. CDR3 sequence (DNA): TGCGCCAGCAGCCACGATCCCGGGACGGACGAGACCCAGTACTTC. As protein: CASSHDPGTDETQYF.

The chain joins TRBV9 to TRBJ1-4, with D possibly TRBD1 on 5 matching bases. The germline V and J ends were trimmed by 2 bases and 7 bases, with 15 bases remaining between them. From germline, CDR1 is SGDLS and CDR2 YYNGEE. There are 15 residues in the CDR3. The CDR3 here is CASSVETGLREKLFF. The CDR3 nucleotides are TGTGCCAGCAGCGTCGAAACGGGACTTCGTGAAAAACTGTTTTTT.

The chain is built from TRBV4-3 and TRBJ2-1; possible D gene TRBD2, 6 bases. CDR1 LGHNA and CDR2 YSLEER come from the germline V gene. This CDR3 spans 16 amino acids. The germline V and J ends were trimmed by 8 bases and 4 bases, with 21 bases remaining between them. The CDR3 nucleotides read TGCGCCAGCGCCCCCGAGGCACGGGGGTGGTACAATGAGCAGTTCTTC. Its protein product is CASAPEARGWYNEQFF.

The CDR3 loop is CASSESRVGTSTHGYTF. The CDR3 DNA reads TGTGCCAGCAGCGAGTCGAGGGTGGGGACTTCAACTCATGGCTACACCTTC. V gene TRBV28 combines with J gene TRBJ1-2, with a possible D match to TRBD1 (5 bases). CDR1 and CDR2 (germline): MDHEN, SYDVKM. The CDR3 totals 17 residues. V was clipped by 6 bases and J by 6 bases, with 26 bases between them.

This chain uses TRBV5-1 with TRBJ2-1, with TRBD1 identical over 7 bases. V lost 0 bases and J lost 10; bases outside the gene matches: 10. The CDR3 length is 15 residues. Germline CDR1 is SGHRS and CDR2 is YFSETQ. The CDR3 loop is CASSLGAGGRGEQFF. The CDR3 nucleotides read TGCGCCAGCAGCTTGGGGGCAGGGGGACGAGGGGAGCAGTTCTTC.

This clonotype was counted ten times or more. This rearrangement joins TRBV27 to TRBJ2-7; 7 nucleotides agree with TRBD1. Trimming took 5 bases from V and 2 from J; bases not matched to a gene: 6. The germline gives CDR1 MNHEY, CDR2 SMNVEV (reference sequence). This CDR3 comprises 14 residues. CDR3 sequence (DNA): TGTGCCAGCAGTGTCCGGGACAGTGCCTACGAGCAGTACTTC. It yields the protein CASSVRDSAYEQYF.

The chain uses TRBV7-3 and TRBJ2-1; D is unresolved. Trimming stripped 2 bases from V and 6 bases from J, with 8 bases between. The CDR3 totals 13 residues. Per the germline V gene, CDR1 is SGHTA and CDR2 is FQGTGA. CDR3 region: CASSLPVANEQFF. Written as DNA, the CDR3 is TGTGCCAGCAGCTTACCTGTCGCCAATGAGCAGTTCTTC.

The chain has TRBV12-3 or TRBV12-4 and TRBJ2-5; TRBD1 or TRBD2 may be the D gene (6 bases each). Between the trimmed V and J ends, which lost 3 bases and 5 bases, there was a span of 22 bases. The CDR3 loop spans 17 amino acids. CDR3 sequence: CASSLRLGGAKGETQYF. The CDR3 DNA follows: TGTGCCAGCAGTTTGCGTCTCGGGGGCGCCAAGGGGGAGACCCAGTACTTC.

The CDR3 DNA reads as TGTGCCAGCAGCGAAGGATTGAGGAGTCAAGAGACCCAGTACTTC. It codes for CASSEGLRSQETQYF. The V call is TRBV4-2, the J call TRBJ2-5; no firm D call. Trimming cost V 5 bases and J 2 bases, with 15 bases left between them. The length of the CDR3 is 15 residues. Germline values: CDR1 LGHNA, CDR2 YNFKEQ.

This clonotype has more than one count but fewer than ten. CDR3 coding DNA: TGTGCCAGCAGTTTTCTGGACCTTAATGAGCAGTTCTTC. It is translated as CASSFLDLNEQFF. This chain connects TRBV28 to TRBJ2-1, with D uncertain. Trimming cost V 3 bases and J 7 bases, with 10 bases left between them. There are 13 residues in the CDR3. Germline loops: CDR1 MDHEN, CDR2 SYDVKM.

The sample holds many counts of this clonotype. The chain has TRBV27 and TRBJ2-7, with D maybe TRBD1 (5 bases). V dropped 4 bases and J dropped 6 bases, with 7 bases sitting between them. This CDR3 is built from 11 residues. The germline CDR1 and CDR2 sequences are MNHEY and SMNVEV (reference sequence). CDR3 coding DNA: TGTGCCAGCAGTTCCAGGGCCGAGCAGTACTTC. This encodes CASSSRAEQYF.